This entry concerns a single TCR beta chain. The antigen is undetermined. Sample-barcoded 5' priming and a J-beta primer mix drove a second PCR of about 7 to 11 cycles. TCRdb re-derived calls from the 5' RACE reads in MiXCR, one entry per CDR3 protein. The table records roughly 800,000 distinct CDR3 sequences, roughly 64% of them present only once. CDR3 length equals 12 residues. From germline, CDR1 is ENHRY and CDR2 SYGVKD. These data originate in a study of blood T cells in healthy people across ages. Study findings and constraints: Measured against age, TCR beta diversity per million T cells decreased in a roughly linear manner.

Sequencing was carried out using blood. The receptor was isolated from a man in his thirties or forties in good health. The V and J genes are TRBV10-3 and TRBJ2-1; perhaps D is TRBD1 or TRBD2 (5 bases each). The CDR3 is CAAGTANNEQFF. The DNA of the CDR3 is TGTGCGGCCGGGACGGCAAACAATGAGCAGTTCTTC.